The rows below give T cell receptor beta chains drawn from one sample of a study of CD8 T cells in ankylosing spondylitis. TCRdb ran MiXCR on the 5' RACE reads and lists one entry per CDR3 protein. The table has hundreds of thousands of distinct CDR3 sequences, approximately 10% seen once. The sequenced sample consisted of blood, either unsorted or a sorted T cell fraction (not recorded which). The receptors were gathered from a male donor with ankylosing spondylitis. Both conserved end residues are part of each CDR3. D genes are given only for firm matches. Expanded clones are given a class, and other clones once, few, many or no size at all.

TGTGCCAGCAGCTTAGATCGGCATATGTTCATAGCGGGAAGGCCTTACGAGCAGTACTTC | CASSLDRHMFIAGRPYEQYF | TRBD2 | - | TRBJ2-7 | TRBV11-2
TGTGCCAGCAGCAGGGACCCTCAAGAGACCCAGTACTTC | CASSRDPQETQYF | - | many | TRBJ2-5 | TRBV7-2
TGTGCCAGCAGTTCCGGGGATCAGCCCCAGCATTTT | CASSSGDQPQHF | - | many | TRBJ1-5 | TRBV12-3/TRBV12-4
TGCGCCAGCAGCCATGGCGGGGGGGGTAACAATCAGCCCCAGCATTTT | CASSHGGGGNNQPQHF | - | - | TRBJ1-5 | TRBV4-1
TGCAGTGCTAGGATCGCGGAGCTCGAGCAGTACTTC | CSARIAELEQYF | - | many | TRBJ2-7 | TRBV20-1
TGTGCCAGCGGGAGAACAGGGGATAATCTCGAGCAGTACTTC | CASGRTGDNLEQYF | TRBD1 | - | TRBJ2-7 | TRBV6-2/TRBV6-3
TGTGCCAGCGGTGGCAGCTTCCAGCCCCAGCATTTT | CASGGSFQPQHF | - | few | TRBJ1-5 | TRBV7-2
TGCAGTGCTAGAGATTGGGGCAGAGAAGAGACCCAGTACTTC | CSARDWGREETQYF | - | few | TRBJ2-5 | TRBV20-1
TGCAGTGCGCTTACTACAGGGTTGAATTCACCCCTCCACTTT | CSALTTGLNSPLHF | - | - | TRBJ1-6 | TRBV20-1
TGTGCCAGCAGCTTATACGGGGCCTCCACTTCTTTCTATGGCTACACCTTC | CASSLYGASTSFYGYTF | - | once | TRBJ1-2 | TRBV7-9
TGCAGGGTGGGGGCGCAGAATACTGAAGCTTTCTTT | CRVGAQNTEAFF | - | few | TRBJ1-1 | TRBV29-1
TGTGCCAGCAGCACCCTGACGGCGAACACTGAAGCTTTCTTT | CASSTLTANTEAFF | - | - | TRBJ1-1 | TRBV5-5
TGTGCCAGCAGCGCCCTCGGACAGACGGAATTTTACGAGCAGTACTTC | CASSALGQTEFYEQYF | - | few | TRBJ2-7 | TRBV12-3/TRBV12-4
TGTGCCAGCTCACCCCGGTACGAGCGGGGGTACAATGAGCAGTTCTTC | CASSPRYERGYNEQFF | TRBD2 | many | TRBJ2-1 | TRBV18
TGTGCCAGCTCACTTTTTACAGGGCCAGGGTCTGAAGCTTTCTTT | CASSLFTGPGSEAFF | - | - | TRBJ1-1 | TRBV18
TGTGCCAGCAGTTTAGGACAATTATTTAATGAAAAACTGTTTTTT | CASSLGQLFNEKLFF | - | once | TRBJ1-4 | TRBV12-3/TRBV12-4
TGTGCCATCAGTGGTGGGACAGGGGGCACCTATGGCTACACCTTC | CAISGGTGGTYGYTF | TRBD1 | - | TRBJ1-2 | TRBV10-3
TGTGCCAGCAGCCATGGGCAAGGGAGTGAAAAACTGTTTTTT | CASSHGQGSEKLFF | - | many | TRBJ1-4 | TRBV4-2
TGCTCGGAGGTAGGGGCCACAGATACGCAGTATTTT | CSEVGATDTQYF | - | many | TRBJ2-3 | TRBV29-1
TGCAGTGCTAGAGATTCCAGGGTGAACACTGAAGCTTTCTTT | CSARDSRVNTEAFF | - | few | TRBJ1-1 | TRBV20-1
TGTGCCATCAGGGGGACTAGCGGGGCCACAGATACGCAGTATTTT | CAIRGTSGATDTQYF | TRBD2 | many | TRBJ2-3 | TRBV10-3
TGCGCCAGCAGCCAAGATACGCGTCTGACCTACGAGCAGTACTTC | CASSQDTRLTYEQYF | - | few | TRBJ2-7 | TRBV4-3
TGCAGTGCTAGCCGACTAGCGGGAGCCTACGAGCAGTACTTC | CSASRLAGAYEQYF | TRBD2 | many | TRBJ2-7 | TRBV20-1
TGCGCCAGCAGCTTGGACAGGGCCGATGAAAAACTGTTTTTT | CASSLDRADEKLFF | - | few | TRBJ1-4 | TRBV5-1
TGTGCCAGCAGCTTCCCCCCACCCCAGCGGGGGGCAAAATCAGGCTCCTACAATGAGCAGTTCTTC | CASSFPPPQRGAKSGSYNEQFF | TRBD2 | - | TRBJ2-1 | TRBV7-2
TGCAGTGCTTTCCGGGACAGCCACAATGAGCAGTTCTTC | CSAFRDSHNEQFF | TRBD1 | many | TRBJ2-1 | TRBV20-1
TGCGCCAGCAGCCGTGAGTGGGACAGCATGGAAGCTTTCTTT | CASSREWDSMEAFF | TRBD1 | many | TRBJ1-1 | TRBV5-1
TGTGCCAGCAGTTTTTGGGGCTCCGAGCAGTACTTC | CASSFWGSEQYF | - | - | TRBJ2-7 | TRBV12-3/TRBV12-4
TGTGCCAGCAGCGCCAATCGGGGGGTAGAGACCCAGTACTTC | CASSANRGVETQYF | TRBD2 | few | TRBJ2-5 | TRBV9
TGTGCCAGCAGCCAAGACGGACCCCGGGAGACCCAGTACTTC | CASSQDGPRETQYF | - | - | TRBJ2-5 | TRBV3-1
TGCGCCAGCAGCTTCGGGACAGCCTTCCGAGTAGGTGTAGATACGCAGTATTTT | CASSFGTAFRVGVDTQYF | TRBD1 | many | TRBJ2-3 | TRBV5-1
TGTGCCAGCAGCTTAGGGGGAGGATGGGACACCGGGGAGCTGTTTTTT | CASSLGGGWDTGELFF | - | few | TRBJ2-2 | TRBV11-3
TGCAGTGGCCGGACTGACGAGACCCAGTACTTC | CSGRTDETQYF | - | few | TRBJ2-5 | TRBV20-1
TGTGCTAGTGGTCCTGACCGGGACAGGCTCAACAATGAGCAGTTCTTC | CASGPDRDRLNNEQFF | TRBD1 | - | TRBJ2-1 | TRBV12-5
TGCGCCAGCAGCTTCGGGACAGCCGAAAAACTGTTTTTT | CASSFGTAEKLFF | TRBD1 | many | TRBJ1-4 | TRBV5-1
TGTGCCACCAGTGGAGGGGACAGGGCCCCCTACGAGCAGTACTTC | CATSGGDRAPYEQYF | TRBD1 | - | TRBJ2-7 | TRBV24-1